This TCR beta chain was observed in a study of cytomegalovirus exposure and HLA in healthy donors. PCR was performed using 60 Vbeta and 13 Jbeta primers. Method: immunoSEQ multiplex PCR; TCRdb's copy keeps in-frame clones and lacks some. The data hold some 150,000 clones, with 70% to 75% observed a single time. General observations from the study: Previously analyzed data showed that most TCR beta V segments were productive at a frequency of about 90% or about 30%. Some V segments (TRBV6-2 and TRBV6-3 among them) were excluded as indistinguishable. When analyzed later, the rates of TCR association showed variation by HLA locus, with DRB1 the most and HLA-C the fewest.

J gave up 4 bases and V 5 bases, and 6 bases lay outside the gene matches. CDR1 is SGHNT and CDR2 is YENEEA in the germline V gene. The CDR3 runs 15 residues. This clone was found a few times. Its antigen is not known. The rearrangement uses TRBV11-3 and TRBJ2-3; TRBD2 aligns across 10 bases. Sequencing was done on a sample of PBMCs. The sequence derives from a woman aged 25 to 45 in good health and CMV-seronegative. CDR3 sequence reads: CASSKREGAPDTQYF. The CDR3 nucleotides read TGTGCCAGCAGCAAGCGGGAGGGCGCGCCAGATACGCAGTATTTT.